This is a list of T cell receptor beta chains from one sample in a study of technical replicates of blood from four donors. TCRdb's copy holds only in-frame clones and misses some; the assay was immunoSEQ multiplex PCR. The repertoire has some 83,000 clones, more than 80% of them found once; the top ten carry more than 0.2%. Sequenced material: T cells isolated from PBMCs. The receptors derive from a human donor in good health. Each CDR3 is given without its conserved first and last residue. The order of the fields is V gene, J gene, clone size, CDR3 length, CDR3 protein. The listing skips clone size in some rows; elsewhere it reads once, few, many or a size class.

TRBV6-6	TRBJ1-4	-	12	ASRITGQREKLF
TRBV9	TRBJ1-5	-	13	ASSKGQGANQPQH
TRBV7-6	TRBJ1-1	once	12	ASSLISTGDEAF
TRBV5-6	TRBJ1-2	-	11	ASSLGQNYGYT
TRBV28	TRBJ2-7	-	11	ASTNTIFYEQY
TRBV4-1	TRBJ2-5	-	15	ASSFRRAEGTQETQY
TRBV6-4	TRBJ2-1	-	13	ARLAEGGFYNEQF
TRBV11-2	TRBJ2-1	-	14	ASSSPPRGVWNEQF
TRBV19	TRBJ1-4	-	14	ASSIPYDRANEKLF
TRBV2	TRBJ1-4	once	12	ASIGGSTNEKLF
TRBV6-6	TRBJ1-4	-	12	ASSYVSGREKLF
TRBV27	TRBJ1-5	-	11	ASSYTGDQPQH
TRBV28	TRBJ1-2	-	11	ASNPRDRVSYT
TRBV6-5	TRBJ1-4	-	14	ASSYSMATTNEKLF
TRBV5-1	TRBJ1-4	-	12	ASSNRATNEKLF
TRBV6-1	TRBJ2-6	once	15	ASSEFRLRARANVLT
TRBV4-2	TRBJ2-4	-	14	ASSQVSGGPIDIQY
TRBV7-9	TRBJ1-5	-	13	ATMKGEASNQPQH
TRBV5-6	TRBJ2-4	-	12	ASSLRSGINIQY
TRBV5-1	TRBJ1-1	few	11	ASNGQGLTEAF
TRBV9	TRBJ2-2	-	13	ASSGPGVPTGELF
TRBV7-2	TRBJ1-1	-	12	ASRLDRSNTEAF
TRBV10-2	TRBJ2-1	-	14	ASKLGGAVSYNEQF
TRBV6-5	TRBJ2-3	once	13	ASRISGSRADTQY
TRBV7-9	TRBJ1-1	-	13	ASSTSGTGKFEAF
TRBV9	TRBJ2-1	-	13	ASSVAEGRYNEQF
TRBV19	TRBJ2-7	-	12	ASSILGQSWEQY